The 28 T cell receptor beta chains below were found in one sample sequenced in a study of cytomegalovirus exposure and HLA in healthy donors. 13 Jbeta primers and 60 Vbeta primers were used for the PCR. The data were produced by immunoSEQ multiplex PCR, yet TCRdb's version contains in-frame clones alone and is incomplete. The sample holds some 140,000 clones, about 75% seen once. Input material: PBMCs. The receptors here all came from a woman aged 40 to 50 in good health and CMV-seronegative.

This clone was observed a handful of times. CDR3 in amino acids: CAWSGVGGIYGYTF. CDR3 nucleotide sequence: TGTGCCTGGAGTGGGGTAGGAGGCATCTATGGCTACACCTTC. The J gene is TRBJ1-2, the V gene TRBV30, with unresolved D. The CDR3 covers 14 residues. The germline V and J ends were trimmed by 1 base and 4 bases, with 13 bases remaining between them. Germline V gene lookup returns CDR1 GTSNPN and CDR2 SVGIG (reference sequence).

Here the CDR3 reads CASSPGQAWYQETQYF. The CDR3 nucleotides read TGTGCCAGCAGCCCAGGACAAGCCTGGTACCAAGAGACCCAGTACTTC. The chain has TRBV6-6 and TRBJ2-5; TRBD1 is a possible D gene (5 bases). The CDR3 is 16 amino acids. The germline gives CDR1 MNHNY, CDR2 SVGAGI (reference sequence). Between the trimmed V and J ends, which lost 6 bases and 0 bases, there was a span of 17 bases.

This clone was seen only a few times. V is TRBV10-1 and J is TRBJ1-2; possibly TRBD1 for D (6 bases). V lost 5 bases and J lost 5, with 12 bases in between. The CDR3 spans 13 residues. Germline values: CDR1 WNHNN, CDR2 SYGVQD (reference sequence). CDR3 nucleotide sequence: TGCGCCAGCAGTCCTCAGGGGAGATATGGCTACACCTTC. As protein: CASSPQGRYGYTF.

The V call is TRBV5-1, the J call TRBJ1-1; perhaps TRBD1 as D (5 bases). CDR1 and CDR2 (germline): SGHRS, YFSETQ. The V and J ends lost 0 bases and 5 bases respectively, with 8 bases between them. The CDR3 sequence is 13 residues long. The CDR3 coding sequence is TGCGCCAGCAGCTTGGATCAGGGAACTGAAGCTTTCTTT. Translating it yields CASSLDQGTEAFF.

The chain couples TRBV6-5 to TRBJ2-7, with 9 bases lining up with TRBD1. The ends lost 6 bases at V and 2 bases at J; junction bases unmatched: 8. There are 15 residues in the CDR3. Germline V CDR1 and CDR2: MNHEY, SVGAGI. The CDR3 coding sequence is TGTGCCAGCAGAACCGGGACAGGGTCTACCTACGAGCAGTACTTC. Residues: CASRTGTGSTYEQYF.

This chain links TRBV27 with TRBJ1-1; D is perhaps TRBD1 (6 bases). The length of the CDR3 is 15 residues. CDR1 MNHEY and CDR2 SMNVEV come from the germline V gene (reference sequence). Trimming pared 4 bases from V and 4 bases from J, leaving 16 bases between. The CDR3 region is CASSSFGGGGTEAFF. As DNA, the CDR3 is TGTGCCAGCAGTTCCTTCGGAGGGGGGGGCACTGAAGCTTTCTTT.

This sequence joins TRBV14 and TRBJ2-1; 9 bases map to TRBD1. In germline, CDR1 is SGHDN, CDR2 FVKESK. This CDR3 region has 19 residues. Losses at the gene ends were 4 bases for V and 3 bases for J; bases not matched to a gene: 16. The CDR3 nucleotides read TGTGCCAGCAGCCGACGACCGGGACAGGGTGGGGGAATCTACAATGAGCAGTTCTTC. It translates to CASSRRPGQGGGIYNEQFF.

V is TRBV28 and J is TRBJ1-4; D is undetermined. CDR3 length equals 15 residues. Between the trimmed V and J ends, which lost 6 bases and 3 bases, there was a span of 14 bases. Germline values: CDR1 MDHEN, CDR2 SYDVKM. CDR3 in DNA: TGTGCCAGCAGCTTGCCCTTGCGGGCTAATGAAAAACTGTTTTTT. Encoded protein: CASSLPLRANEKLFF.

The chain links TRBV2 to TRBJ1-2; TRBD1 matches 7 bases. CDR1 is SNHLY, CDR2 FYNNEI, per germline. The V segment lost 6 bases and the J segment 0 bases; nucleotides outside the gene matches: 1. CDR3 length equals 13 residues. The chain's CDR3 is CASSGTANYGYTF. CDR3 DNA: TGTGCCAGCAGCGGGACAGCTAACTATGGCTACACCTTC.

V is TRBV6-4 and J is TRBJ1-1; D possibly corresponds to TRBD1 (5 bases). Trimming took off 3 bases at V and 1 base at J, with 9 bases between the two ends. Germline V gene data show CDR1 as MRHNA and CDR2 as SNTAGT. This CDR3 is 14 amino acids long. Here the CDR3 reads CASSEWGGNTEAFF. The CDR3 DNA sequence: TGTGCCAGCAGTGAATGGGGGGGGAACACTGAAGCTTTCTTT.

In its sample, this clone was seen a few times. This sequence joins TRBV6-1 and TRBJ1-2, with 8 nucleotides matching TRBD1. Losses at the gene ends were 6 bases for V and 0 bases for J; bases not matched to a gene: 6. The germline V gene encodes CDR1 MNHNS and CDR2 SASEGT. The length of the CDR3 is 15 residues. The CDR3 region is CASRDRAISNYGYTF. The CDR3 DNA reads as TGTGCCAGCAGGGACAGGGCGATCTCTAACTATGGCTACACCTTC.

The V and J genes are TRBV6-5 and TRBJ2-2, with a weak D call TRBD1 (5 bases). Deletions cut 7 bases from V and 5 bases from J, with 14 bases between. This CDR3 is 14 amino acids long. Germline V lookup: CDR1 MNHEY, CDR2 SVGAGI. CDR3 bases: TGTGCCAGCAACCCAGGGTGGGGTACCGGGGAGCTGTTTTTT. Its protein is CASNPGWGTGELFF.

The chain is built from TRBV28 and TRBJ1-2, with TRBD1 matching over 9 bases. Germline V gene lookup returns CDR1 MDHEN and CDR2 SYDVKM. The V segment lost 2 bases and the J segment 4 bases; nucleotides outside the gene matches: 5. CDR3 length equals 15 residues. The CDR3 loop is CASSLQKQGAYGYTF. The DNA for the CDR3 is TGTGCCAGCAGTTTACAAAAACAGGGGGCCTATGGCTACACCTTC.

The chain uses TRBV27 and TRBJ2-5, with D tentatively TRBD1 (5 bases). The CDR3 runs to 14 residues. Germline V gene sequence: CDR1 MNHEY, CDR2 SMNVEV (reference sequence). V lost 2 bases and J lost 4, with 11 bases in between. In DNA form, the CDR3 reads TGTGCCAGCAGTTTACTGGGGCCAAGAGAGACCCAGTACTTC. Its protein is CASSLLGPRETQYF.

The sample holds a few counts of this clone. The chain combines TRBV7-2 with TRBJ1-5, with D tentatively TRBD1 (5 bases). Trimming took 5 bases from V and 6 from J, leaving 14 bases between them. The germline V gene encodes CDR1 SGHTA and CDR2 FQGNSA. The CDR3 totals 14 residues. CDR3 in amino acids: CASSPSRGAQPQHF. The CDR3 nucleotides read TGTGCCAGCAGCCCATCTAGGGGCGCTCAGCCCCAGCATTTT.

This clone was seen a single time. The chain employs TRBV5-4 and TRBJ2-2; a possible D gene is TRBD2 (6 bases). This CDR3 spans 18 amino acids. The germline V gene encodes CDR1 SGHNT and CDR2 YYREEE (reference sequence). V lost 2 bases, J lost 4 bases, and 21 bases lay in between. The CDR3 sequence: CASSFRLRSGRGTGELFF. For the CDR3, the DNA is TGTGCCAGCAGCTTTCGATTGCGGTCCGGGAGAGGCACCGGGGAGCTGTTTTTT.

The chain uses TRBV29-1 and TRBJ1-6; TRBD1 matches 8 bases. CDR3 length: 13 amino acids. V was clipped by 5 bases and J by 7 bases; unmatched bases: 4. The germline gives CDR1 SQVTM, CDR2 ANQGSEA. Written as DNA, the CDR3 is TGCAGCGTTTCTACAGGGGGGAATTCACCCCTCCACTTT. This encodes CSVSTGGNSPLHF. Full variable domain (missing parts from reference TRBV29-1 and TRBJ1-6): SAVISQKPSRDICQRGTSLTIQCQVDSQVTMMFWYRQQPGQSLTLIATANQGSEATYESGFVIDKFPISRPNLTFSTLTVSNMSPEDSSIYLCSVSTGGNSPLHFGNGTRLTVT.

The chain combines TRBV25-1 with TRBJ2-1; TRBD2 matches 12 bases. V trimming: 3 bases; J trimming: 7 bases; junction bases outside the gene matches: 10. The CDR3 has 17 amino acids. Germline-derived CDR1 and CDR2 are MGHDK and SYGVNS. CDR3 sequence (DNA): TGTGCCAGCAGTGATCTCCGAAGACTAGCGGGGGTAAATGAGCAGTTCTTC. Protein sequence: CASSDLRRLAGVNEQFF.

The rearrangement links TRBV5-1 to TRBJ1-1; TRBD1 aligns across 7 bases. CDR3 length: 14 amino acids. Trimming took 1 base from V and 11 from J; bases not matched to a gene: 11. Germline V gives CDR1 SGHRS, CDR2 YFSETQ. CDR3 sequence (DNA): TGCGCCAGCAGCTTGCCTCACGACAGGGCGATTGCTTTCTTT. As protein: CASSLPHDRAIAFF.

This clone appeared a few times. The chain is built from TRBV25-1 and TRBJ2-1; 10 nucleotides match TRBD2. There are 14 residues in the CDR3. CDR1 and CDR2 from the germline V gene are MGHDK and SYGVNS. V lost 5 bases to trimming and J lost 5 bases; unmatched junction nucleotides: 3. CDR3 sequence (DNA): TGTGCCAGCAGTAGCGGGGGGGCAAACAATGAGCAGTTCTTC. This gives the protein CASSSGGANNEQFF.

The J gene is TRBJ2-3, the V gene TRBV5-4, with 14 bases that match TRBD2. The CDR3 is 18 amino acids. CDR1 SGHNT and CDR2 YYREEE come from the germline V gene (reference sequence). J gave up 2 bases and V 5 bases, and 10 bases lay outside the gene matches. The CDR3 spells CASRPTSGGAKLTDTQYF. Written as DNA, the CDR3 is TGTGCCAGCAGGCCGACTAGCGGGGGGGCCAAACTCACAGATACGCAGTATTTT.

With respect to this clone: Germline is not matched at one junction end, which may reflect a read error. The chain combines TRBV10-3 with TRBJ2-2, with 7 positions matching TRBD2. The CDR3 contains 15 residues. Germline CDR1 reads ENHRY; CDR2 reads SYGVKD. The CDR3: CTIRPGLENTGELFF. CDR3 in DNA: TGTACCATCAGACCCGGACTAGAGAACACCGGGGAGCTGTTTTTT.

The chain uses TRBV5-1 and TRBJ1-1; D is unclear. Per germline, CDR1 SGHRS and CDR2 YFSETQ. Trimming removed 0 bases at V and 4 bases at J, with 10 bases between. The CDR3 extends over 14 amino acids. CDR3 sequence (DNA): TGCGCCAGCAGCTTGGGCGGATCTAGCACTGAAGCTTTCTTT. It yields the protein CASSLGGSSTEAFF.

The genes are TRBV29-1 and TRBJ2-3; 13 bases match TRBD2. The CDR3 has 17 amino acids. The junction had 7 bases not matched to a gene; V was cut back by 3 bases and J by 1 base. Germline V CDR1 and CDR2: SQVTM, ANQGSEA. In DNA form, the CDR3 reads TGCAGCGTTGATACACTAGCGGGGGGGCAAGGCACAGATACGCAGTATTTT. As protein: CSVDTLAGGQGTDTQYF.

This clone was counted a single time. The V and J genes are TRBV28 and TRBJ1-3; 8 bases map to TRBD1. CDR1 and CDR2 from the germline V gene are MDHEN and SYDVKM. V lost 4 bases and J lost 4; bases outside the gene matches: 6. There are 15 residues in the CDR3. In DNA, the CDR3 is TGTGCCAGCAGTTCCTCCGGGACAGGAGGAAACACCATATATTTT. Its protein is CASSSSGTGGNTIYF.

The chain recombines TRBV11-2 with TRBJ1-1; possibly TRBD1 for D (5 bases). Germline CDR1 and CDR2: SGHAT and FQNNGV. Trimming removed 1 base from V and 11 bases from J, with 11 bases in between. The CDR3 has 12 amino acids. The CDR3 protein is CASSLADPGAFF. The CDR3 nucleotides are TGTGCCAGCAGCTTAGCCGACCCAGGGGCTTTCTTT. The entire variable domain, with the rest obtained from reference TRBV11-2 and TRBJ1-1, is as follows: EAGVAQSPRYKIIEKRQSVAFWCNPISGHATLYWYQQILGQGPKLLIQFQNNGVVDDSQLPKDRFSAERLKGVDSTLKIQPAKLEDSAVYLCASSLADPGAFFGQGTRLTVV.

CDR3 amino acids: CASSPETGGSYEQYF. The CDR3 bases are TGTGCCAGCTCACCAGAGACAGGGGGCTCCTACGAGCAGTACTTC. The chain combines TRBV18 with TRBJ2-7, with 9 positions matching TRBD1. Trimming removed 2 bases from V and 0 bases from J; junction bases left unmatched: 2. Germline values: CDR1 KGHSH, CDR2 LQKENI. This CDR3 contains 15 residues.

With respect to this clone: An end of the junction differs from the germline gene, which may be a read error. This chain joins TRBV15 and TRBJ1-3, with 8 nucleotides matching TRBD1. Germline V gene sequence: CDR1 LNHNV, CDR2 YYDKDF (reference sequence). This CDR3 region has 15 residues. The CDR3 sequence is CATSGDRGSGNTIYF. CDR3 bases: TGTGCCACCAGCGGAGACAGGGGCTCTGGAAACACCATATATTTT.